This record looks at one T cell receptor beta chain sequence and its context. Its target is unknown. The time point denotes: peripheral blood 6 weeks after treatment start. The germline V gene has CDR1 SGHTA and CDR2 FQGTGA. V lost 5 bases, J lost 6 bases, and 0 bases stayed unmatched. CDR3 length: 13 amino acids. These data originate in a study of PD-L1 blockade in urothelial cancer. In the study overall: The patients' atezolizumab therapy, 1,200 mg intravenously every 3 weeks, started in the mid-2010s. About 85% of the roughly 30 patients comprised males who had bladder-origin urothelial cancer. Blood was subjected to analysis at 3 weeks (second dose) and 6 weeks following treatment start. Study-level findings and limits: Improved survival was predicted by pretreatment blood TCR clonality below the median.

TCRdb's table, derived via immunoSEQ multiplex PCR, lists solely in-frame clones and lacks some. The table lists tens of thousands of clones, 75% to 85% of them singletons. The V call is TRBV7-3, the J call TRBJ1-5; 11 bases line up with TRBD1. The sequence derives from a man aged 65 to 79 with urothelial cancer. Sequencing used PBMCs, obtained around atezolizumab (anti-PD-L1) treatment. For the CDR3, the DNA is TGTGCCAGCAGCGGGACAGGGGGTCAGCCCCAGCATTTT. Amino acid sequence: CASSGTGGQPQHF.